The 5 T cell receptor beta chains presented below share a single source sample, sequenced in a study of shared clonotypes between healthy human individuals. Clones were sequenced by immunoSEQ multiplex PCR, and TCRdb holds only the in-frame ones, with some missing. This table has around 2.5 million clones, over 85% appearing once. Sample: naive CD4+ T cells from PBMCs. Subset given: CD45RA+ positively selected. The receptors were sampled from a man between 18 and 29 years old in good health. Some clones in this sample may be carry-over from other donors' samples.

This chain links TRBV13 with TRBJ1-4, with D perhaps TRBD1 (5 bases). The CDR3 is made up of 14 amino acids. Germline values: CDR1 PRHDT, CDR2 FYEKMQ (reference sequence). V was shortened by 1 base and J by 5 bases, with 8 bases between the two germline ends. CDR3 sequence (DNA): TGTGCCAGCAGCTTAGACAGGAAAAATGAAAAACTGTTTTTT. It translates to CASSLDRKNEKLFF.

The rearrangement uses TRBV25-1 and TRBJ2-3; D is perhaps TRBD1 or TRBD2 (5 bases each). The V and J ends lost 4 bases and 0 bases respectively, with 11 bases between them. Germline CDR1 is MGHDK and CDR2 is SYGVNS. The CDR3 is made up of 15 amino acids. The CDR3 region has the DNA TGTGCCAGCAGTGTCCGGGGCCCTAGCACAGATACGCAGTATTTT. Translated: CASSVRGPSTDTQYF. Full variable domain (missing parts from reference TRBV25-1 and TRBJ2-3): EADIYQTPRYLVIGTGKKITLECSQTMGHDKMYWYQQDPGMELHLIHYSYGVNSTEKGDLSSESTVSRIRTEHFPLTLESARPSHTSQYLCASSVRGPSTDTQYFGPGTRLTVL.

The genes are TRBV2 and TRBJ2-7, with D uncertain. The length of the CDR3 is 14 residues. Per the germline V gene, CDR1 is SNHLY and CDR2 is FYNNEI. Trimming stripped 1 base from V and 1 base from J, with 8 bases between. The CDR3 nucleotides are TGTGCCAGCAGTGAAGAGGCGGAATCCTACGAGCAGTACTTC. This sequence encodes CASSEEAESYEQYF.

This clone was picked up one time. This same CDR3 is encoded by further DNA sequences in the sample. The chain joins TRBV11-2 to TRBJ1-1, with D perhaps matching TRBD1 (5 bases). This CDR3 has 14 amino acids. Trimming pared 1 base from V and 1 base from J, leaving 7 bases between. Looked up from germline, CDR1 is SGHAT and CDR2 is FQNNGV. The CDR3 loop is CASSLVGGNTEAFF. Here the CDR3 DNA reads TGTGCCAGCAGCTTAGTGGGGGGGAACACTGAAGCTTTCTTT.

This CDR3 reads CAITDRAGNTIYF. The CDR3 DNA reads as TGTGCCATCACGGACAGGGCTGGAAACACCATATATTTT. The rearrangement uses TRBV10-3 and TRBJ1-3; 8 positions match TRBD1. Trimming removed 7 bases from V and 2 bases from J; junction bases left unmatched: 1. The CDR3 runs to 13 residues. The germline gives CDR1 ENHRY, CDR2 SYGVKD.